This T cell receptor (beta chain) was recorded in a study of T cell repertoires in cytomegalovirus infection. Germline loops: CDR1 SGHVS, CDR2 FNYEAQ. V lost 5 bases and J lost 2, with 19 bases in between. There are 16 residues in the CDR3. TCRdb independently ran MiXCR on the reads; one entry per CDR3 protein. The repertoire holds 490,000 or so distinct CDR3 sequences, with 10% to 12% as singletons. Study-level findings and limits: HLA-C-restricted TCR beta clonotypes specific for CMV led the ex vivo response.

This clonotype was seen at least ten times. The antigen remains undetermined. Sequencing was carried out using PBMCs. The receptor was derived from a human donor in good health (CMV status not recorded). Some clones in this sample may be carry-over from other donors' samples. V usage is TRBV7-6 and J usage is TRBJ2-7; tentative D call: TRBD1 (6 bases). CDR3 DNA: TGTGCCAGCAGCCCGCTGCCCAGGGGATCTCCCTACGAGCAGTACTTC. The encoded protein is CASSPLPRGSPYEQYF.